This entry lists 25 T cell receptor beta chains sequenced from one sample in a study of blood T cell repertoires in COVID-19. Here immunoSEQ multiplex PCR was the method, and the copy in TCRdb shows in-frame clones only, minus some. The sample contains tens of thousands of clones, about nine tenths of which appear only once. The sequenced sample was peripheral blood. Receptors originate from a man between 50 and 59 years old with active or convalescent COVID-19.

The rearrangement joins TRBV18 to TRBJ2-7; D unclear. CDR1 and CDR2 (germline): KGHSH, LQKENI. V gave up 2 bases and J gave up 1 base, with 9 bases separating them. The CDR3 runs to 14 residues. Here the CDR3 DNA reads TGTGCCAGCTCACCAGGTGCAGGTTCCTACGAGCAGTACGTC. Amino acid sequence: CASSPGAGSYEQYV.

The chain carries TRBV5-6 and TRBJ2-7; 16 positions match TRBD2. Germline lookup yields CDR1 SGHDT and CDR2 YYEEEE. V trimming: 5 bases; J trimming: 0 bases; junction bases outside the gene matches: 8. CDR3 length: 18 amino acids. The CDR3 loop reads CASSTSGTSGRASYEQYF. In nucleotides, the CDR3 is TGTGCCAGCAGTACGTCCGGGACTAGCGGGAGGGCCTCCTACGAGCAGTACTTC.

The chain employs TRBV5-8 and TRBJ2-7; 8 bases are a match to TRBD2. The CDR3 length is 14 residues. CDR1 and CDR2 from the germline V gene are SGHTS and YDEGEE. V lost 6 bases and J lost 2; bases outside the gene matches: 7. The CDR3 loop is CASTQAGGPYEQYF. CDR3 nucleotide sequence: TGTGCCAGCACCCAGGCGGGGGGCCCCTACGAGCAGTACTTC.

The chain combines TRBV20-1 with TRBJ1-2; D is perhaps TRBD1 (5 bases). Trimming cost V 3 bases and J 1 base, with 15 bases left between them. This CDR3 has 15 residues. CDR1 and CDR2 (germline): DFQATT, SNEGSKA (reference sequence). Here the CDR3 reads CSASLPNRINYGYTF. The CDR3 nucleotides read TGCAGTGCTAGTCTACCAAACAGGATTAACTATGGCTACACCTTC.

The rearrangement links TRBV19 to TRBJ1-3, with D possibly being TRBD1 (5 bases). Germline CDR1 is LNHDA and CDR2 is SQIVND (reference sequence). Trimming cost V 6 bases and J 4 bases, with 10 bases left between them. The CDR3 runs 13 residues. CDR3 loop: CASSQNRGNTIYF. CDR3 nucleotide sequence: TGTGCCAGTAGCCAAAACAGGGGAAACACCATATATTTT.

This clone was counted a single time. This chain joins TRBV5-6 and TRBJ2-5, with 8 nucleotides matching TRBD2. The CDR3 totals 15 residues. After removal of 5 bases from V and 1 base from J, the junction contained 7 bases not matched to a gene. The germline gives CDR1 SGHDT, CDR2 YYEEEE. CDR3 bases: TGTGCCAGCAGACTATTTAGCGGGGTCCAAGAGACCCAGTACTTC. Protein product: CASRLFSGVQETQYF.

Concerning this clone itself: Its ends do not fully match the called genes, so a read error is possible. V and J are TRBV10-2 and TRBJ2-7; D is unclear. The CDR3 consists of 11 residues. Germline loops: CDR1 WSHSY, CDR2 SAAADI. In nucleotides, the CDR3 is TGCGCCAGCAGTGACAGCGTCGAGCCGTACTTC. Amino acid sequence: CASSDSVEPYF.

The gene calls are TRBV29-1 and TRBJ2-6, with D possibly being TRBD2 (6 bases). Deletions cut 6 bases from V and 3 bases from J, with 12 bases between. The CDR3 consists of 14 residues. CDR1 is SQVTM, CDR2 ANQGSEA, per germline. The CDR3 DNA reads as TGCAGCGTGACGCAGGGAGGTGGGGCCAACGTCCTGACTTTC. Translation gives CSVTQGGGANVLTF.

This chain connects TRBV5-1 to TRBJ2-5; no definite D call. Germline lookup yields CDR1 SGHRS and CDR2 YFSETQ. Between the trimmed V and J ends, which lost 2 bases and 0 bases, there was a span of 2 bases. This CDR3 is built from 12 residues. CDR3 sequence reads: CASSFDQETQYF. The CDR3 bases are TGCGCCAGCAGCTTCGACCAAGAGACCCAGTACTTC. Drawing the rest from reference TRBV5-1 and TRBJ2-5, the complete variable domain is KAGVTQTPRYLIKTRGQQVTLSCSPISGHRSVSWYQQTPGQGLQFLFEYFSETQRNKGNFPGRFSGRQFSNSRSEMNVSTLELGDSALYLCASSFDQETQYFGPGTRLLVL.

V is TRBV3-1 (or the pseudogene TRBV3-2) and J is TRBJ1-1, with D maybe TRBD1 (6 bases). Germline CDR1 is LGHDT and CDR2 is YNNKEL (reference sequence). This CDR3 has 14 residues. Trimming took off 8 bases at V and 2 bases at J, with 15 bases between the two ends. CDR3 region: CASVIGRGNTEAFF. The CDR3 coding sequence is TGTGCCAGCGTTATCGGCAGGGGAAACACTGAAGCTTTCTTT.

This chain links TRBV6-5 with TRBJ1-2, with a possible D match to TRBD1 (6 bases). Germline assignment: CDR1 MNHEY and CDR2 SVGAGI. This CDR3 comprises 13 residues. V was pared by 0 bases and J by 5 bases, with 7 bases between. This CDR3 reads CASSYSDSYGYTF. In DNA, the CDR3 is TGTGCCAGCAGTTACTCGGACAGTTATGGCTACACCTTC.

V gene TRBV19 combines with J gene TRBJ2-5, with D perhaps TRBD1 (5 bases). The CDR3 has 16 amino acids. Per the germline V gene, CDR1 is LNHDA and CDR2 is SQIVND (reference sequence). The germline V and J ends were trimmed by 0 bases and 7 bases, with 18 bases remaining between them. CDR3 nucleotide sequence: TGTGCCAGTAGTATAGATCGGGCCTTTGGGGCAGGGACCCAGTACTTC. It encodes CASSIDRAFGAGTQYF.

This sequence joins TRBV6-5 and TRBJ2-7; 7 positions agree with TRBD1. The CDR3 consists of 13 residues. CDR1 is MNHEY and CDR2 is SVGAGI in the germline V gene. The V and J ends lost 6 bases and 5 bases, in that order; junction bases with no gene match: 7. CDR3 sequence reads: CASSRSGQNEQYF. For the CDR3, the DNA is TGTGCCAGCAGCCGCTCGGGACAGAACGAGCAGTACTTC.

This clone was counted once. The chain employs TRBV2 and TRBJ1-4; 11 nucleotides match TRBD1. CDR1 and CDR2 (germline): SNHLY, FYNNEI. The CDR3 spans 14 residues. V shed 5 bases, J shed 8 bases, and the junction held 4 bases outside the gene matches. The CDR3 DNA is TGTGCCAGCAGTCGGGACAGGGGGGACGAAAAACTGTTTTTT. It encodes CASSRDRGDEKLFF.

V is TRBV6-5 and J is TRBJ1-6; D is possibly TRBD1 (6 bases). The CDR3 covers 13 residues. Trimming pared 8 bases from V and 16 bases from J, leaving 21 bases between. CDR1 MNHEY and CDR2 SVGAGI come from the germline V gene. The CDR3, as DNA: TGTGCCAGCGAGGACAGAAATTCAGGAGCACTCCACTTT. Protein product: CASEDRNSGALHF.

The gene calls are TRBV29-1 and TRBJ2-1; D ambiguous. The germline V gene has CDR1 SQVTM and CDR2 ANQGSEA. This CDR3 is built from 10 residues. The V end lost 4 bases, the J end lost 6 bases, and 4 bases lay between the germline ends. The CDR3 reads CSVGSNEQFF. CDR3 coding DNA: TGCAGCGTTGGTAGCAATGAGCAGTTCTTC.

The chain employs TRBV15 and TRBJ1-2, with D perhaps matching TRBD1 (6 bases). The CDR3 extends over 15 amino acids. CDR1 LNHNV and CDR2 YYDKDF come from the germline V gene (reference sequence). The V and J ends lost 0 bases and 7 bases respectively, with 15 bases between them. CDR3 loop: CATSRDGLRGIGYTF. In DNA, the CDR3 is TGTGCCACCAGCAGAGATGGGTTAAGGGGGATTGGCTACACCTTC.

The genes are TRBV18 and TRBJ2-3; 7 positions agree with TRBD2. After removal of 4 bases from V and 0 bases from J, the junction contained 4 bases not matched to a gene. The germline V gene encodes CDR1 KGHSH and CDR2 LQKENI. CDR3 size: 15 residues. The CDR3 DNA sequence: TGTGCCAGCTCACGGGGAGGGTCTAGCACAGATACGCAGTATTTT. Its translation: CASSRGGSSTDTQYF. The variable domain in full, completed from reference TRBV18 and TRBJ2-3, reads NAGVMQNPRHLVRRRGQEARLRCSPMKGHSHVYWYRQLPEEGLKFMVYLQKENIIDESGMPKERFSAEFPKEGPSILRIQQVVRGDSAAYFCASSRGGSSTDTQYFGPGTRLTVL.

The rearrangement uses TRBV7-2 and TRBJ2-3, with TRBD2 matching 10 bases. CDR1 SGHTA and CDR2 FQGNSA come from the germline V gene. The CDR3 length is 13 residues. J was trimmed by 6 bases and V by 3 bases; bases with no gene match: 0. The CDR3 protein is CASSFSGGDTQYF. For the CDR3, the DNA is TGTGCCAGCAGCTTTAGCGGGGGGGATACGCAGTATTTT.

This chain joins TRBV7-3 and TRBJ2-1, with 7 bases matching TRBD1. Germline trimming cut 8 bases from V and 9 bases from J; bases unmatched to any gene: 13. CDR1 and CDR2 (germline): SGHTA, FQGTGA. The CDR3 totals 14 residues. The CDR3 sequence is CASSGSAGGGEQFF. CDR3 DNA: TGTGCCAGCTCAGGTTCGGCAGGGGGTGGTGAGCAGTTCTTC.

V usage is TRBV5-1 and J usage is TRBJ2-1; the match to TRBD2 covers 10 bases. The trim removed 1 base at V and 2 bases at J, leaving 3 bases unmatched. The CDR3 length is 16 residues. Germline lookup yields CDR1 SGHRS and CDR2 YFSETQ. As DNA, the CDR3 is TGCGCCAGCAGCTTGCCGCTAGCGGGGGCCTACAATGAGCAGTTCTTC. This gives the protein CASSLPLAGAYNEQFF. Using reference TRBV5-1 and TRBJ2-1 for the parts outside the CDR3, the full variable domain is KAGVTQTPRYLIKTRGQQVTLSCSPISGHRSVSWYQQTPGQGLQFLFEYFSETQRNKGNFPGRFSGRQFSNSRSEMNVSTLELGDSALYLCASSLPLAGAYNEQFFGPGTRLTVL.

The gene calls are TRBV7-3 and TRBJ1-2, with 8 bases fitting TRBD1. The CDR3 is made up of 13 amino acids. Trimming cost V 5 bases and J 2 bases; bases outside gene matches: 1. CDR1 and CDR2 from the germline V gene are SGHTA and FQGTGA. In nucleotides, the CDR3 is TGTGCCAGCAGCAGGGACAGGAACTATGGCTACACCTTC. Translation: CASSRDRNYGYTF.

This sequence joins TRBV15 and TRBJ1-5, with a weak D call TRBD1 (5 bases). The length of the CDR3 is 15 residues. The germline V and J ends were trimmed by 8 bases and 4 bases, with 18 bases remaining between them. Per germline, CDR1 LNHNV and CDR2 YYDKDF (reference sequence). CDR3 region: CATGTVQGKNQPQHF. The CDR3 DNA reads TGTGCCACCGGCACGGTGCAGGGTAAGAATCAGCCCCAGCATTTT.

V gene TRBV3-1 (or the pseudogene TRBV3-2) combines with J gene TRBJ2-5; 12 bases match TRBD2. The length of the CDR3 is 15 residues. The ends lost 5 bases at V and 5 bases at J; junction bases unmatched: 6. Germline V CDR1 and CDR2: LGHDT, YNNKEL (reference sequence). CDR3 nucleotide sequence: TGTGCCAGCAGCTGGACTAGCGGGATCAGGGAGACCCAGTACTTC. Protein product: CASSWTSGIRETQYF.

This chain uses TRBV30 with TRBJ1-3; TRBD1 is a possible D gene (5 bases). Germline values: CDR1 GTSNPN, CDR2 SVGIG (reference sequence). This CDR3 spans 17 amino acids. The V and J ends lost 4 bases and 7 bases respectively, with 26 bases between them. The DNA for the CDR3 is TGTGCCTGGATCAGTTTTCCCCGCCCCCGGGGGAGCAACACCATATATTTT. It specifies CAWISFPRPRGSNTIYF.